Below, 20 T cell receptor beta chains from the same sample are listed, as sequenced in a study of cytomegalovirus exposure and HLA in healthy donors. Use of 60 Vbeta and 13 Jbeta primers characterized the PCR. Profiling relied on immunoSEQ multiplex PCR, and the TCRdb table lists in-frame clones only, not all of them. Its listing shows 120,000 to 150,000 clones. The specimen sequenced was PBMCs. These receptors were obtained from a woman aged 18 to 35 in good health and CMV-seronegative.

This chain connects TRBV29-1 to TRBJ2-3, with D possibly being TRBD2 (6 bases). The V end lost 4 bases, the J end lost 6 bases, and 14 bases lay between the germline ends. Germline values: CDR1 SQVTM, CDR2 ANQGSEA. The length of the CDR3 is 13 residues. CDR3 nucleotide sequence: TGCAGCGTTGTAGGAGGGTTGAGGGATACGCAGTATTTT. This gives the protein CSVVGGLRDTQYF.

The J gene is TRBJ1-2, the V gene TRBV6-6; D is undetermined. The germline gives CDR1 MNHNY, CDR2 SVGAGI (reference sequence). The CDR3 is 12 residues long. Between the trimmed V and J ends, which lost 6 bases and 4 bases, there was a span of 9 bases. The chain's CDR3 is CASRVSGYGYTF. CDR3 bases: TGTGCCAGCAGGGTGTCGGGCTATGGCTACACCTTC.

The CDR3 sequence: CASRDAGSSYNEQFF. DNA of the CDR3: TGCGCCAGCAGGGACGCCGGGAGCTCCTACAATGAGCAGTTCTTC. This rearrangement joins TRBV5-1 to TRBJ2-1, with D possibly being TRBD2 (6 bases). Germline V gives CDR1 SGHRS, CDR2 YFSETQ. Trimming cost V 5 bases and J 0 bases, with 12 bases left between them. The CDR3 is 15 amino acids. The whole variable domain, remainder taken from reference TRBV5-1 and TRBJ2-1, is KAGVTQTPRYLIKTRGQQVTLSCSPISGHRSVSWYQQTPGQGLQFLFEYFSETQRNKGNFPGRFSGRQFSNSRSEMNVSTLELGDSALYLCASRDAGSSYNEQFFGPGTRLTVL.

The chain carries TRBV21-1 and TRBJ2-5; the table's TRBD1 call for D was not verified on the DNA. The DNA end lines up better with TRBJ2-7; the J call may be wrong. TRBV21-1 is a documented pseudogene. The CDR3 has 14 residues. The CDR3 DNA is TGTGCCGACCCGGGCAGGGGGAAAGCCTACGAGCAGTACTTC. It codes for CADPGRGKAYEQYF.

The rearrangement uses TRBV14 and TRBJ1-1; D is undetermined. The CDR3 is made up of 14 amino acids. Germline CDR1 reads SGHDN; CDR2 reads FVKESK. Trimming took 5 bases from V and 4 from J, leaving 14 bases between them. The CDR3 DNA reads as TGTGCCAGCAGCGGTCAGGTGGCCGGCACTGAAGCTTTCTTT. Translated: CASSGQVAGTEAFF.

This chain links TRBV27 with TRBJ2-2; the D gene is possibly TRBD1 (5 bases). Germline CDR1 and CDR2: MNHEY and SMNVEV (reference sequence). Trimming pared 3 bases from V and 1 base from J, leaving 9 bases between. The CDR3 length is 15 residues. The CDR3 spells CASSFARGNTGELFF. The CDR3 DNA sequence: TGTGCCAGCAGTTTTGCTAGGGGGAACACCGGGGAGCTGTTTTTT.

V gene TRBV11-3 combines with J gene TRBJ1-1; D is unclear. The V end was cut by 5 bases, the J end by 1 base, with 8 bases between. CDR1 is SGHNT and CDR2 is YENEEA in the germline V gene. The CDR3 loop spans 13 amino acids. This CDR3 is CASSPGTNTEAFF. The CDR3 coding sequence is TGTGCCAGCAGCCCCGGTACGAACACTGAAGCTTTCTTT.

The chain has TRBV9 and TRBJ1-1; D might be TRBD1 (5 bases). V lost 2 bases and J lost 0, with 17 bases in between. CDR1 is SGDLS, CDR2 YYNGEE, per germline. The CDR3 length is 17 residues. The DNA of the CDR3 is TGTGCCAGCAGCGTTAGCGGGGGTTTAGGAATGAACACTGAAGCTTTCTTT. As protein: CASSVSGGLGMNTEAFF. The whole variable domain, remainder taken from reference TRBV9 and TRBJ1-1, is DSGVTQTPKHLITATGQRVTLRCSPRSGDLSVYWYQQSLDQGLQFLIQYYNGEERAKGNILERFSAQQFPDLHSELNLSSLELGDSALYFCASSVSGGLGMNTEAFFGQGTRLTVV.

This sequence joins TRBV30 and TRBJ1-4; TRBD1 matches at 7 bases. Germline V CDR1 and CDR2: GTSNPN, SVGIG (reference sequence). The CDR3 runs to 14 residues. V shed 0 bases and J 5 bases; nucleotides not matched to a gene: 3. The CDR3 nucleotides read TGTGCCTGGAGTGTAATACAGGGGAATGAAAAACTGTTTTTT. Translation gives CAWSVIQGNEKLFF. The full variable domain, rest sourced from reference TRBV30 and TRBJ1-4, is SQTIHQWPATLVQPVGSPLSLECTVEGTSNPNLYWYRQAAGRGLQLLFYSVGIGQISSEVPQNLSASRPQDRQFILSSKKLLLSDSGFYLCAWSVIQGNEKLFFGSGTQLSVL.

This rearrangement joins TRBV15 to TRBJ2-1, with D possibly matching TRBD2 (7 bases). In germline, CDR1 is LNHNV, CDR2 YYDKDF (reference sequence). V lost 8 bases, J lost 7 bases, and 18 bases lay in between. The CDR3 length is 14 residues. The CDR3 DNA sequence: TGTGCCACCCGAGAATCCGGGGGGCAGAATGAGCAGTTCTTC. It encodes CATRESGGQNEQFF.

The chain employs TRBV6-1 and TRBJ1-2; 10 nucleotides align to TRBD1. Germline values: CDR1 MNHNS, CDR2 SASEGT. This CDR3 has 14 residues. With 3 bases clipped from V and 2 bases from J, the junction kept 0 bases outside the gene matches. The CDR3 coding sequence is TGTGCCAGCAGTGAGGGACAGGGGAACTATGGCTACACCTTC. It translates to CASSEGQGNYGYTF.

This sequence joins TRBV13 and TRBJ2-5; D possibly corresponds to TRBD1 (5 bases). The CDR3 length is 13 residues. Germline V gene sequence: CDR1 PRHDT, CDR2 FYEKMQ (reference sequence). V was clipped by 0 bases and J by 3 bases, with 5 bases between them. The CDR3 DNA reads TGTGCCAGCAGCTTAGGAGGGGAAGAGACCCAGTACTTC. Its protein is CASSLGGEETQYF.

J is TRBJ1-2 and V is TRBV19; TRBD1 matches 9 bases. The CDR3 is 16 residues long. The J segment lost 4 bases and the V segment lost 6 bases, leaving 12 bases of the junction unmatched. Germline V gives CDR1 LNHDA, CDR2 SQIVND (reference sequence). The CDR3 protein is CASRSQTGGLLYGYTF. The DNA for the CDR3 is TGTGCCAGTAGAAGCCAGACAGGGGGACTTCTCTATGGCTACACCTTC. The entire variable domain, with the rest obtained from reference TRBV19 and TRBJ1-2, is as follows: DGGITQSPKYLFRKEGQNVTLSCEQNLNHDAMYWYRQDPGQGLRLIYYSQIVNDFQKGDIAEGYSVSREKKESFPLTVTSAQKNPTAFYLCASRSQTGGLLYGYTFGSGTRLTVV.

V gene TRBV5-4 combines with J gene TRBJ2-5; D is undetermined. This CDR3 is 14 amino acids long. V was trimmed by 4 bases and J by 0 bases, leaving 10 bases between them. From germline, CDR1 is SGHNT and CDR2 YYREEE (reference sequence). The CDR3 sequence is CASSLQRYQETQYF. The CDR3 DNA sequence: TGTGCCAGCAGCCTGCAGAGGTACCAAGAGACCCAGTACTTC.

V and J are TRBV4-2 and TRBJ1-1; 7 bases match TRBD1. With V trimmed by 5 bases and J by 3 bases, 6 bases remained unmatched. This CDR3 region has 14 residues. CDR1 and CDR2 from the germline V gene are LGHNA and YNFKEQ. The CDR3 region has the DNA TGTGCCAGCAGCGACAGGGCTGCGGACACTGAAGCTTTCTTT. This sequence encodes CASSDRAADTEAFF.

The chain carries TRBV9 and TRBJ2-3; 7 nucleotides align to TRBD2. The V segment lost 0 bases and the J segment 2 bases; nucleotides outside the gene matches: 9. Germline assignment: CDR1 SGDLS and CDR2 YYNGEE. CDR3 length: 17 amino acids. The CDR3: CASSVAQGLDLTDTQYF. The CDR3 DNA reads as TGTGCCAGCAGCGTAGCTCAAGGACTAGACCTCACAGATACGCAGTATTTT.

The J gene is TRBJ2-5, the V gene TRBV29-1, with 11 nucleotides matching TRBD2. Per germline, CDR1 SQVTM and CDR2 ANQGSEA. The CDR3 has 17 residues. V trimming: 3 bases; J trimming: 5 bases; junction bases outside the gene matches: 14. For the CDR3, the DNA is TGCAGCGTTGAGGGGGCGGTACTAGCGGGAGACGGGGAGACCCAGTACTTC. Protein sequence: CSVEGAVLAGDGETQYF. The variable domain in full, with the rest retrieved from reference TRBV29-1 and TRBJ2-5, is SAVISQKPSRDICQRGTSLTIQCQVDSQVTMMFWYRQQPGQSLTLIATANQGSEATYESGFVIDKFPISRPNLTFSTLTVSNMSPEDSSIYLCSVEGAVLAGDGETQYFGPGTRLLVL.

V is TRBV5-4 and J is TRBJ2-7; 9 bases match TRBD2. CDR1 is SGHNT and CDR2 is YYREEE in the germline V gene (reference sequence). V was pared by 5 bases and J by 4 bases, with 7 bases of the junction left unmatched. The CDR3 contains 14 residues. DNA for the CDR3: TGTGCCAGCAGTCGTAGCGGGAGAGTTTACGAGCAGTACTTC. Translation: CASSRSGRVYEQYF.

V and J are TRBV28 and TRBJ1-3; D not resolved. The CDR3 extends over 13 amino acids. The germline V and J ends were trimmed by 1 base and 5 bases, with 6 bases remaining between them. Per the germline V gene, CDR1 is MDHEN and CDR2 is SYDVKM. The CDR3 is CASSLFERNTIYF. The CDR3 region has the DNA TGTGCCAGCAGTTTATTCGAGAGAAACACCATATATTTT.

This rearrangement joins TRBV7-8 to TRBJ2-5; no reliable D call. V was trimmed by 1 base and J by 5 bases, leaving 8 bases between them. CDR1 is SGHVS, CDR2 FQNEAQ, per germline. This CDR3 spans 13 amino acids. CDR3: CASSLGRVETQYF. As DNA, the CDR3 is TGTGCCAGCAGCTTAGGTAGAGTGGAGACCCAGTACTTC.